This is a list of T cell receptor beta chains from one sample in a study of low-dose radiotherapy and immunotherapy resistance in tumors. One entry per CDR3 protein, called by TCRdb with MiXCR from the reads. In the table there are about 39,000 distinct CDR3 sequences, around a third of which are singletons. The sequences come from PBMCs, collected before treatment. The receptors come from a male donor with gallbladder cancer. CDR3s include the opening cysteine and the closing phenylalanine or tryptophan. Each record gives: V gene, J gene, D gene, clone size, CDR3 DNA, CDR3 protein. The D gene is left open where the match is weak. Not every row has a clone size; where given, it reads once, few, many or a size class.

v_gene: TRBV28; j_gene: TRBJ2-3; d_gene: -; abundance: -; CDR3nt: TGTGCCAGCAGTTGGCGTCAGGGAGATACGCAGTATTTT; CDR3aa: CASSWRQGDTQYF
v_gene: TRBV3-1; j_gene: TRBJ2-2; d_gene: -; abundance: many; CDR3nt: TGTGCCAGCAGCCAAGGGTACACCGGGGAGCTGTTTTTT; CDR3aa: CASSQGYTGELFF
v_gene: TRBV6-2/TRBV6-3; j_gene: TRBJ1-2; d_gene: -; abundance: many; CDR3nt: TGTGCCAGCAGTGAATTGGGGAATCACTACACCTTC; CDR3aa: CASSELGNHYTF
v_gene: TRBV7-2; j_gene: TRBJ1-1; d_gene: TRBD1; abundance: -; CDR3nt: TGTGCCAGCAGCCTACCCGGGACAGGGATTTTAACTGAAGCTTTCTTT; CDR3aa: CASSLPGTGILTEAFF
v_gene: TRBV3-1; j_gene: TRBJ2-1; d_gene: TRBD2; abundance: many; CDR3nt: TGTGCCAGCAGCCAAGATCGCGCTAGCGGGAGGGAGGGGACGCAGTTCTTC; CDR3aa: CASSQDRASGREGTQFF
v_gene: TRBV7-8; j_gene: TRBJ1-1; d_gene: -; abundance: -; CDR3nt: TGTGCCAGCAGCTACAGGGACGGGGGTGAAGCTTTCTTT; CDR3aa: CASSYRDGGEAFF
v_gene: TRBV6-2/TRBV6-3; j_gene: TRBJ2-7; d_gene: TRBD1; abundance: -; CDR3nt: TGTGCCAGCCAATGTGCCAGCCAATGGACAGGGGGCGTAGGCGAGCAGTACTTC; CDR3aa: CASQCASQWTGGVGEQYF
v_gene: TRBV24-1; j_gene: TRBJ2-2; d_gene: -; abundance: many; CDR3nt: TGTGCCACCAGTGATAGTCCCGGGGAGCTGTTTTTT; CDR3aa: CATSDSPGELFF
v_gene: TRBV3-1; j_gene: TRBJ2-1; d_gene: -; abundance: once; CDR3nt: TGTGCCAGCACGGGTTACAATGAGCAGTTCTTC; CDR3aa: CASTGYNEQFF
v_gene: TRBV9; j_gene: TRBJ1-4; d_gene: -; abundance: many; CDR3nt: TGTGCCAGCAGCTCCGACGAGACAGGTAAACTGTTTTTT; CDR3aa: CASSSDETGKLFF
v_gene: TRBV4-1; j_gene: TRBJ2-5; d_gene: -; abundance: many; CDR3nt: TGCGCCAGCAGCCAAGAACAGGTATTCCAAGAGACCCAGTACTTC; CDR3aa: CASSQEQVFQETQYF
v_gene: TRBV5-3; j_gene: TRBJ2-2; d_gene: -; abundance: -; CDR3nt: TGTGCCAGCAGCTTGGTCGCGGCCTGGGGAACCGGGGAGCTGTTTTTT; CDR3aa: CASSLVAAWGTGELFF
v_gene: TRBV7-2; j_gene: TRBJ2-5; d_gene: -; abundance: many; CDR3nt: TGTGCCAGCAGCTTAAAAGAGACCCAGTACTTC; CDR3aa: CASSLKETQYF
v_gene: TRBV9; j_gene: TRBJ2-7; d_gene: -; abundance: few; CDR3nt: TGTGCCAGCAGCCCCCGGACAGTCGGCGAGCAGTACTTC; CDR3aa: CASSPRTVGEQYF
v_gene: TRBV6-2/TRBV6-3; j_gene: TRBJ2-3; d_gene: TRBD2; abundance: many; CDR3nt: TGTGCCAGCAGTGGGGCGTTAGCGGGGGCGAATACGCAGTATTTT; CDR3aa: CASSGALAGANTQYF
v_gene: TRBV6-6; j_gene: TRBJ2-2; d_gene: TRBD2; abundance: -; CDR3nt: TGTGCCGCCGATCGTGCCTGGCTAGCGGGAACCGGGGAGCTGTTTTTT; CDR3aa: CAADRAWLAGTGELFF
v_gene: TRBV28; j_gene: TRBJ2-1; d_gene: TRBD2; abundance: many; CDR3nt: TGTGCCAGCAGTCCGACTAGCGGGGGGCTCTACAATGAGCAGTTCTTC; CDR3aa: CASSPTSGGLYNEQFF
v_gene: TRBV5-4; j_gene: TRBJ2-1; d_gene: -; abundance: few; CDR3nt: TGTGCCAGCAGTTGGGCCCTGCGGGGCGGCTCCTACAATGAGCAGTTCTTC; CDR3aa: CASSWALRGGSYNEQFF
v_gene: TRBV27; j_gene: TRBJ1-6; d_gene: TRBD1; abundance: many; CDR3nt: TGTGCCAGCAGTCCACGGACAGGGATGGGGTCTTCACCCCTCCACTTT; CDR3aa: CASSPRTGMGSSPLHF
v_gene: TRBV19; j_gene: TRBJ2-4; d_gene: TRBD2; abundance: many; CDR3nt: TGTGCCAGTAGTATCCGGGGGGACATTCAGTACTTC; CDR3aa: CASSIRGDIQYF
v_gene: TRBV5-1; j_gene: TRBJ2-6; d_gene: TRBD1; abundance: once; CDR3nt: TGCGCCAGCAGCTTGGAAGGGACAGGGGGCGGCTCTGGGGCCAACGTCCTGACTTTT; CDR3aa: CASSLEGTGGGSGANVLTF
v_gene: TRBV19; j_gene: TRBJ1-1; d_gene: -; abundance: many; CDR3nt: TGTGCCAGTAGTTTACAACCGAACACTGAAGCTTTCTTT; CDR3aa: CASSLQPNTEAFF
v_gene: TRBV24-1; j_gene: TRBJ2-3; d_gene: TRBD2; abundance: many; CDR3nt: TGTGCCACCAGTGACTCGGGACTACCCAGCACAGATACGCAGTATTTT; CDR3aa: CATSDSGLPSTDTQYF
v_gene: TRBV5-1; j_gene: TRBJ2-5; d_gene: TRBD1; abundance: many; CDR3nt: TGCGCCAGCAGCCTTGGGACAGATCCAGAGACCCAGTACTTC; CDR3aa: CASSLGTDPETQYF
v_gene: TRBV5-1; j_gene: TRBJ2-1; d_gene: -; abundance: many; CDR3nt: TGCGCCAGCAGCTTGTTGGGGGCTGGTCAAATTGAGCAGTTCTTC; CDR3aa: CASSLLGAGQIEQFF
v_gene: TRBV10-3; j_gene: TRBJ2-2; d_gene: -; abundance: -; CDR3nt: -; CDR3aa: CAISEGLAGAGTGELFFF
v_gene: TRBV2; j_gene: TRBJ1-6; d_gene: -; abundance: many; CDR3nt: TGTGCCAGCAGTGAACGGGGGTCATCCTATAATTCACCCCTCCACTTT; CDR3aa: CASSERGSSYNSPLHF
v_gene: TRBV12-3/TRBV12-4; j_gene: TRBJ2-6; d_gene: -; abundance: many; CDR3nt: TGTGCCAGCACCCCTTACAGTGGGGCCAACGTCCTGACTTTC; CDR3aa: CASTPYSGANVLTF
v_gene: TRBV10-3; j_gene: TRBJ1-2; d_gene: TRBD1; abundance: medium-sized; CDR3nt: TGTGCCACTGCCCCGGGACAGGGGTACTATGGCTACACCTTC; CDR3aa: CATAPGQGYYGYTF
v_gene: TRBV20-1; j_gene: TRBJ2-7; d_gene: TRBD2; abundance: many; CDR3nt: TGCAGTGCTAGGACTAGCTCAATAGAGTACTTC; CDR3aa: CSARTSSIEYF
v_gene: TRBV9; j_gene: TRBJ2-7; d_gene: TRBD1; abundance: many; CDR3nt: TGTGCCAGCAGCCCCCGGGACAGATACTACGAGCAGTACTTC; CDR3aa: CASSPRDRYYEQYF
v_gene: TRBV7-3; j_gene: TRBJ2-7; d_gene: TRBD1; abundance: many; CDR3nt: TGTGCCAGCAGCGTCGCCGGGACAGGGAACTACGAGCAGTACTTC; CDR3aa: CASSVAGTGNYEQYF
v_gene: TRBV6-2/TRBV6-3; j_gene: TRBJ2-1; d_gene: -; abundance: many; CDR3nt: TGTGCCAGCAGCTCCGGGACAACCTTCTACAATGAGCAGTTCTTC; CDR3aa: CASSSGTTFYNEQFF
v_gene: TRBV28; j_gene: TRBJ2-5; d_gene: TRBD2; abundance: medium-sized; CDR3nt: TGTGCCACCCGCGGGTGCCCCGGGACTAGCGGGGAAGAGACCCAGTACTTC; CDR3aa: CATRGCPGTSGEETQYF
v_gene: TRBV7-9; j_gene: TRBJ2-3; d_gene: TRBD2; abundance: -; CDR3nt: TGTGCCAGCAGCATACTAGCGGGAGGGCCTAATACGCAGTATTTT; CDR3aa: CASSILAGGPNTQYF
v_gene: TRBV9; j_gene: TRBJ1-1; d_gene: -; abundance: -; CDR3nt: TGTGCCAGCAGCTTAGAGATAAACACTGAAGCTTTCTTT; CDR3aa: CASSLEINTEAFF
v_gene: TRBV28; j_gene: TRBJ2-1; d_gene: TRBD2; abundance: -; CDR3nt: TGTGCCAGCAGTTTTACGTCTAGCGGCTCCTACAATGAGCAGTTCTTC; CDR3aa: CASSFTSSGSYNEQFF
v_gene: TRBV28; j_gene: TRBJ1-5; d_gene: -; abundance: many; CDR3nt: TGTGCCAGCAGTCTGGGACTTTATAGCAATCAGCCCCAGCATTTT; CDR3aa: CASSLGLYSNQPQHF
v_gene: TRBV25-1; j_gene: TRBJ2-3; d_gene: TRBD2; abundance: many; CDR3nt: TGTGCCAGCAGTGAAATCCGCGGGACTAGCAGCACAGATACGCAGTATTTT; CDR3aa: CASSEIRGTSSTDTQYF
v_gene: TRBV20-1; j_gene: TRBJ2-7; d_gene: -; abundance: many; CDR3nt: TGCAGTGCTACAGACAGATCCTACGAGCAGTACTTC; CDR3aa: CSATDRSYEQYF
v_gene: TRBV20-1; j_gene: TRBJ2-7; d_gene: -; abundance: many; CDR3nt: TGCAGTGCTAGAGACCTTACTGCTCCCTACGAGCAGTACTTC; CDR3aa: CSARDLTAPYEQYF
v_gene: TRBV10-3; j_gene: TRBJ2-1; d_gene: -; abundance: many; CDR3nt: TGTGCCACCAGGCGGGACAGAGAGCAGTTCTTC; CDR3aa: CATRRDREQFF
v_gene: TRBV2; j_gene: TRBJ2-1; d_gene: -; abundance: many; CDR3nt: TGTGCCAGCAATCTAGACTCCGGACGTGAGCAGTTCTTC; CDR3aa: CASNLDSGREQFF
v_gene: TRBV1; j_gene: TRBJ2-7; d_gene: -; abundance: -; CDR3nt: TGCACCAGCCCTTTGGGGGGGCGCGAGTTGTCCTACGAGCAGTACTTC; CDR3aa: CTSPLGGRELSYEQYF
v_gene: TRBV5-1; j_gene: TRBJ2-1; d_gene: -; abundance: medium-sized; CDR3nt: TGCGCCAGCAGCGAAGCGGGCGGCTCCTACAATGAGCAGTTCTTC; CDR3aa: CASSEAGGSYNEQFF
v_gene: TRBV7-9; j_gene: TRBJ2-1; d_gene: TRBD1; abundance: -; CDR3nt: TGTGCCAGCAGCTTACCGGAGACAGGGGTGAAAAATGAGCAGTTCTTC; CDR3aa: CASSLPETGVKNEQFF
v_gene: TRBV11-2; j_gene: TRBJ2-7; d_gene: -; abundance: medium-sized; CDR3nt: TGTGCCAGCAGCCCCTCCTACGAGCAGTACTTC; CDR3aa: CASSPSYEQYF
v_gene: TRBV7-9; j_gene: TRBJ2-7; d_gene: -; abundance: -; CDR3nt: TGTGCCACCAGCCCGGTTTGGGGTCTGGACGAGCAGTACTTC; CDR3aa: CATSPVWGLDEQYF
v_gene: TRBV29-1; j_gene: TRBJ1-2; d_gene: -; abundance: many; CDR3nt: TGCAGCGTTGGGGGGGCGCAGGATGGCTACACCTTC; CDR3aa: CSVGGAQDGYTF
v_gene: TRBV5-6; j_gene: TRBJ1-2; d_gene: -; abundance: -; CDR3nt: TGTGCCAGCAGCTTCGGGAGGGGCTCGAGTGGCTACACCTTC; CDR3aa: CASSFGRGSSGYTF
v_gene: TRBV29-1; j_gene: TRBJ2-1; d_gene: -; abundance: -; CDR3nt: TGCAGCGTTTTAAGGAGGGGCTTCGAGAATGAGCAGTTCTTC; CDR3aa: CSVLRRGFENEQFF
v_gene: TRBV2; j_gene: TRBJ2-5; d_gene: -; abundance: many; CDR3nt: TGTGCCAGGAAAACTGGGGGGACTGAGGGGACCCAGTACTTC; CDR3aa: CARKTGGTEGTQYF
v_gene: TRBV20-1; j_gene: TRBJ1-5; d_gene: TRBD1; abundance: many; CDR3nt: TGCAGCGGACAGGGGGCGATCAATCAGCCCCAGCATTTT; CDR3aa: CSGQGAINQPQHF
v_gene: TRBV7-2; j_gene: TRBJ1-1; d_gene: TRBD1; abundance: many; CDR3nt: TGTGCCAGCAGCTTAGCGGGGTCCGGGACAGGACGATTCACTGAAGCTTTCTTT; CDR3aa: CASSLAGSGTGRFTEAFF
v_gene: TRBV30; j_gene: TRBJ2-1; d_gene: TRBD2; abundance: many; CDR3nt: TGTGCCTGGTCCGTAGCGGGAGCCTACAATGAGCAGTTCTTC; CDR3aa: CAWSVAGAYNEQFF